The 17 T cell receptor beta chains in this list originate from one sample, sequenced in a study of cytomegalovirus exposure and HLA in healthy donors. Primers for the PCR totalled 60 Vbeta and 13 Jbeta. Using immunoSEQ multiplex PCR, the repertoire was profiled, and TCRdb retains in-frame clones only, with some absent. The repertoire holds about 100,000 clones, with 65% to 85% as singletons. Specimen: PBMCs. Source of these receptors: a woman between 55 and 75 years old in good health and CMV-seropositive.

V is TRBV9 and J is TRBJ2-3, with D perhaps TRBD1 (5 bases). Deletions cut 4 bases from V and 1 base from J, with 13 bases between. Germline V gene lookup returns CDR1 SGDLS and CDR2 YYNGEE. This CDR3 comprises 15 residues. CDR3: CASSYSVGGTDTQYF. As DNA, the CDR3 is TGTGCCAGCAGCTACTCGGTAGGGGGCACAGATACGCAGTATTTT.

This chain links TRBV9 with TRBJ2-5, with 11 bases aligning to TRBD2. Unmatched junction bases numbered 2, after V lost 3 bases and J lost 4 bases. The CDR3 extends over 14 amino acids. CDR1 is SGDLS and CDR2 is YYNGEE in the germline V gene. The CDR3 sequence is CASSAGLAGETQYF. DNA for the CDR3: TGTGCCAGCAGCGCCGGACTAGCGGGAGAGACCCAGTACTTC.

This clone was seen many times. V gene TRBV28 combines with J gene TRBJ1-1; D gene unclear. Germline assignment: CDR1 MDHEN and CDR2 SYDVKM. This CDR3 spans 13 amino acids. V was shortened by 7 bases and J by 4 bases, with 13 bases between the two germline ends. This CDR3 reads CASNVGGGTEAFF. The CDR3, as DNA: TGTGCCAGCAATGTCGGCGGAGGCACTGAAGCTTTCTTT.

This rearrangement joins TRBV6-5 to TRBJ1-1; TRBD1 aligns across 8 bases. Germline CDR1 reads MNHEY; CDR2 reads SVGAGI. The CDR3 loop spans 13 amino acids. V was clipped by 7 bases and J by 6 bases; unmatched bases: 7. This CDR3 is CASKKTGVAEAFF. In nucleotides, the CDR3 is TGTGCCAGCAAAAAGACAGGGGTGGCTGAAGCTTTCTTT.

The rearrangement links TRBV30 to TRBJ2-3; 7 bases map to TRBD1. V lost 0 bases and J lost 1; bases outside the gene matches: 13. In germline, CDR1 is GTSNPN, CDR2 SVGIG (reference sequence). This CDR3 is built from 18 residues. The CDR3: CAWSVSPLTGYGTDTQYF. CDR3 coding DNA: TGTGCCTGGAGTGTATCCCCCCTGACAGGGTACGGCACAGATACGCAGTATTTT.

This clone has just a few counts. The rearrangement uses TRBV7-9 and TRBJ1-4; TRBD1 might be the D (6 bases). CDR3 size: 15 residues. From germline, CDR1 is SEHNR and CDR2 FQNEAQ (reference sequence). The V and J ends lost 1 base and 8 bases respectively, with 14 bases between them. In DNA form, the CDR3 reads TGTGCCAGCAGCTTAGATCCAGGGGTTAGGGAAAAACTGTTTTTT. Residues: CASSLDPGVREKLFF.

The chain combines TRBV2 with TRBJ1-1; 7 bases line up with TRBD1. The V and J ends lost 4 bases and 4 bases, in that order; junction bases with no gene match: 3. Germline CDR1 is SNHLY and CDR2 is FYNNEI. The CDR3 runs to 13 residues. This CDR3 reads CASSGSGGTEAFF. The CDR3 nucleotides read TGTGCCAGCAGTGGGTCAGGGGGCACTGAAGCTTTCTTT.

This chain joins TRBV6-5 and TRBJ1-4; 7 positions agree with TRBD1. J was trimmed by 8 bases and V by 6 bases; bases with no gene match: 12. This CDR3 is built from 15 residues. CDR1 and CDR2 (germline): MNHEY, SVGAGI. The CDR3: CASRNRGTTAEKLFF. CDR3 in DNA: TGTGCCAGCAGAAACAGGGGAACTACGGCGGAAAAACTGTTTTTT.

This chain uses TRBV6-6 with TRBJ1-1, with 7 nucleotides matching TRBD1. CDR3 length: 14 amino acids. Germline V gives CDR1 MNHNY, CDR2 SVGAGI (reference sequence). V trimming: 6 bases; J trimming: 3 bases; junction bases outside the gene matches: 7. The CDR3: CASSDRAFDTEAFF. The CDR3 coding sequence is TGTGCCAGCAGCGACAGGGCGTTCGACACTGAAGCTTTCTTT.

The CDR3 reads CASSAGTSGRAGDTGELFF. The CDR3 DNA follows: TGCGCCAGCAGTGCCGGGACTAGCGGGAGGGCCGGGGACACCGGGGAGCTGTTTTTT. J is TRBJ2-2 and V is TRBV10-1; 16 bases are shared with TRBD2. The germline V gene encodes CDR1 WNHNN and CDR2 SYGVQD (reference sequence). V dropped 4 bases and J dropped 3; count of bases not matched to a gene: 8. The CDR3 is 19 amino acids.

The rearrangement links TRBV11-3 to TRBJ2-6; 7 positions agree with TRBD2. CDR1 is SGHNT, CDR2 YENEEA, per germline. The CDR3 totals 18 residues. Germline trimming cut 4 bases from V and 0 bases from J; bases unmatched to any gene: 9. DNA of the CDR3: TGTGCCAGCAGCTCCGGGGCCGGCGGGAGCTCTGGGGCCAACGTCCTGACTTTC. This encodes CASSSGAGGSSGANVLTF.

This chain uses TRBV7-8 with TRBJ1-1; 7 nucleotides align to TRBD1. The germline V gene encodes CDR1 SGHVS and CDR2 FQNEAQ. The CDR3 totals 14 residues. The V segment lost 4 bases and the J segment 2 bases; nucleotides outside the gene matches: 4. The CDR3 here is CASSSGTANTEAFF. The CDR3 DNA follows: TGTGCCAGCAGCTCCGGGACAGCCAACACTGAAGCTTTCTTT. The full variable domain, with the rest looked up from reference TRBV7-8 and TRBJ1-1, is GAGVSQSPRYKVAKRGQDVALRCDPISGHVSLFWYQQALGQGPEFLTYFQNEAQLDKSGLPSDRFFAERPEGSVSTLKIQRTQQEDSAVYLCASSSGTANTEAFFGQGTRLTVV.

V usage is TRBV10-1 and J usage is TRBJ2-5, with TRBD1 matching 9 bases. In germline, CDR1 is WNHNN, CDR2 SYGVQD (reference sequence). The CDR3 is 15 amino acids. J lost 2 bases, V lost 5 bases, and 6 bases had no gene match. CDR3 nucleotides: TGCGCCAGCAGTCTCGGACAGGGGAGACAAGAGACCCAGTACTTC. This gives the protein CASSLGQGRQETQYF.

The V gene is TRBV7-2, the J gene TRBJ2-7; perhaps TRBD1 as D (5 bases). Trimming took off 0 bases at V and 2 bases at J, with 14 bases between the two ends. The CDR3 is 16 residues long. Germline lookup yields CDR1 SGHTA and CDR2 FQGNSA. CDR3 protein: CASSLALQAPPYEQYF. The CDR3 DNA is TGTGCCAGCAGCTTAGCGCTACAGGCCCCTCCCTACGAGCAGTACTTC.

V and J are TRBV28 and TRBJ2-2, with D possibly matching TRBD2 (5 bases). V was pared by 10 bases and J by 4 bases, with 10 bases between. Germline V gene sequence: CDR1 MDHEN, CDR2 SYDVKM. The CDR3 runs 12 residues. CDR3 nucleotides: TGTGCCACCGCGGGCGGCACCGGGGAGCTGTTTTTT. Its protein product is CATAGGTGELFF.

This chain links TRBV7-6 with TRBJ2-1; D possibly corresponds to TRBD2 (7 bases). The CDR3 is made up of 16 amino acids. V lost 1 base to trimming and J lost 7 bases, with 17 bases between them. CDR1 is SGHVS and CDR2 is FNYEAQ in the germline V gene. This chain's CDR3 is CASSLVGGLISNEQFF. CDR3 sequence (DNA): TGTGCCAGCAGCTTAGTGGGGGGGCTAATTTCGAATGAGCAGTTCTTC.

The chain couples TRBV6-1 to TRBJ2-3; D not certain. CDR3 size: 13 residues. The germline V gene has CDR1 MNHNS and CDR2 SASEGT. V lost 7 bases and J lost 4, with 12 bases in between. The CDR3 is CASTPSFADTQYF. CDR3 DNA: TGTGCCAGCACCCCCAGTTTCGCAGATACGCAGTATTTT.